This T cell receptor (beta chain) derives from a study of blood T cell repertoires in COVID-19. Repertoires were generated with immunoSEQ multiplex PCR, while TCRdb's copy carries only in-frame clones and drops some. The top ten clones hold about 5.6% of a sample with 200,000 to 250,000 clones, 80% to 85% of them seen once. V lost 2 bases and J lost 1, with 10 bases in between. The CDR3 is 15 residues long. Germline V gene sequence: CDR1 SGHNT, CDR2 YYREEE (reference sequence). The specimen sequenced was peripheral blood. The chain couples TRBV5-4 to TRBJ1-5; unclear D gene. The TCR comes from a woman between 65 and 79 years old with COVID-19, enrolled during active disease. CDR3 sequence reads: CASSFGGVSNQPQHF. The CDR3 DNA reads as TGTGCCAGCAGCTTTGGCGGGGTAAGCAATCAGCCCCAGCATTTT.